These T cell receptor beta chains were read from a single sample in a study of shared clonotypes between healthy human individuals. Only in-frame clones appear in the TCRdb table, and some are missing; sequencing was by immunoSEQ multiplex PCR. The sample includes some 740,000 clones, approximately 92% of them seen just once. Material for sequencing was naive CD8+ T cells sorted from blood. Receptors were obtained from a man younger than 45 in good health. The CDR3 runs from the conserved cysteine through the conserved F or W.

V gene,CDR3 protein
TRBV25-1,CASSPKPGDKSSYEQYF
TRBV4-1,CASSQVGYEETQYF
TRBV6-6,CASSPGDPGTQETQYF
TRBV5-1,CASSLDGPLDGDYEQYF
TRBV7-9,CASSLGVGREGHNEQFF
TRBV25-1,CASSAGIDTQYF
TRBV5-1,CASSLDSKSSYEQYF
TRBV5-3,CALLEGEILKEQYF
TRBV6-6,CASSYGSPPTNEKLFF
TRBV25-1,CASSELLLAEQFF
TRBV4-1,CASSLGQYQPQHF
TRBV9,CASSVEPGSYEQYF
TRBV4-1,CASSQERSGFVYEQYF
TRBV7-8,CASSLFVPGGIRYNEQFF
TRBV10-3,CAISESGIGADTQYF
TRBV5-8,CASSLVGSYEQYF
TRBV15,CATSRVAGTPNTGELFF
TRBV6-1,CASSEGEASSYEQYF
TRBV5-1,CASSPDREGYTF
TRBV7-9,CASSQVTGVLHEQYF
TRBV9,CASSVARDRENTGELFF
TRBV27,CASSSLSQGYEQYF
TRBV29-1,CSAQGVGGYGYTF
TRBV7-6,CASSLASYRGLQPQHF
TRBV7-8,CASSLLGSGSQETQYF
TRBV30,CAWSAMGEQYF
TRBV7-9,CASSFWVALGYNEQFF
TRBV5-1,CASFGRVQLGYGYTF
TRBV7-6,CASSVRSSSYNEQFF
TRBV11-3,CASSSRTDTYEQYF
TRBV28,CASSHPGQGIYEQYF
TRBV14,CASSQQGSGQPQHF
TRBV21-1,CASSKSGLAGGPEQYF
TRBV9,CASSAGQGAYNEQFF
TRBV4-1,CASSGAAGPDTQYF
TRBV10-3,CATTSGRAGELFF
TRBV7-9,CASSDPLAAYEQYF
TRBV29-1,CSVSGTSLKPYEQYF
TRBV29-1,CSVINQNTDTQYF
TRBV7-8,CASSWGLAGKDEQYF
TRBV6-1,CASSEVTSGGYNEQFF
TRBV5-1,CASSLEIAGNYEQYF
TRBV29-1,CSVQAGVDTGELFF